Below are 18 T cell receptor beta chains sequenced from a single sample in a study of radiation and T cells in renal cell carcinoma. Clones were sequenced by immunoSEQ multiplex PCR, and TCRdb holds only the in-frame ones, with some missing. The sample consists of about 14,000 clones, around 57% of them appearing once. Treatment described: treatment-naive control, cytoreductive nephrectomy. The specimen comprised tumor tissue, sampled from a patient whose treatment was nephrectomy without radiotherapy. The receptors were gathered from a man aged 50-60 years with renal cell carcinoma.

The table lists this clone with a count of one. V gene TRBV7-2 combines with J gene TRBJ1-3, with a tentative D call TRBD1 (5 bases). V lost 3 bases and J 7 bases, leaving 10 bases between the germline ends. Germline V gene sequence: CDR1 SGHTA, CDR2 FQGNSA. The CDR3 totals 13 residues. The CDR3 region is CASSLIRGNTIYF. The CDR3 region has the DNA TGTGCCAGCAGCTTGATTCGGGGGAACACCATATATTTT. The full variable domain, in which reference TRBV7-2 and TRBJ1-3 provide the parts outside the CDR3, is GAGVSQSPSNKVTEKGKDVELRCDPISGHTALYWYRQSLGQGLEFLIYFQGNSAPDKSGLPSDRFSAERTGGSVSTLTIQRTQQEDSAVYLCASSLIRGNTIYFGEGSWLTVV.

The J gene is TRBJ1-1, the V gene TRBV6-5; 8 bases agree with TRBD1. Losses at the gene ends were 7 bases for V and 2 bases for J; bases not matched to a gene: 3. This CDR3 is 13 amino acids long. Germline V gene sequence: CDR1 MNHEY, CDR2 SVGAGI. This CDR3 reads CASNDRGNTEAFF. CDR3 bases: TGTGCCAGCAACGACAGGGGTAACACTGAAGCTTTCTTT.

This chain links TRBV7-6 with TRBJ2-1; TRBD1 aligns across 8 bases. Per the germline V gene, CDR1 is SGHVS and CDR2 is FNYEAQ. J lost 3 bases, V lost 6 bases, and 7 bases had no gene match. The CDR3 spans 15 residues. CDR3 protein: CASSTTGANYNEQFF. The CDR3 bases are TGTGCCAGCAGTACGACAGGGGCCAACTACAATGAGCAGTTCTTC. Based on the CDR3 plus reference TRBV7-6 and TRBJ2-1, the full variable domain is GAGVSQSPRYKVTKRGQDVALRCDPISGHVSLYWYRQALGQGPEFLTYFNYEAQQDKSGLPNDRFSAERPEGSISTLTIQRTEQRDSAMYRCASSTTGANYNEQFFGPGTRLTVL.

This chain connects TRBV6-1 to TRBJ1-3; the D gene is possibly TRBD1 (5 bases). V was trimmed by 2 bases and J by 1 base, leaving 6 bases between them. This CDR3 comprises 14 residues. Germline lookup yields CDR1 MNHNS and CDR2 SASEGT. Here the CDR3 reads CASSEWGSGNTIYF. DNA of the CDR3: TGTGCCAGCAGTGAATGGGGGTCTGGAAACACCATATATTTT.

The chain uses TRBV29-1 and TRBJ2-2; D is possibly TRBD2 (6 bases). Trimming removed 0 bases from V and 4 bases from J, with 12 bases in between. The germline gives CDR1 SQVTM, CDR2 ANQGSEA. The CDR3 loop spans 15 amino acids. The CDR3 nucleotides are TGCAGCGTTGAAGAAGGTGGGGGAGGCACCGGGGAGCTGTTTTTT. This translates into CSVEEGGGGTGELFF.

The chain couples TRBV27 to TRBJ1-2; the D gene is possibly TRBD1 (5 bases). Germline V gene sequence: CDR1 MNHEY, CDR2 SMNVEV (reference sequence). This CDR3 has 19 amino acids. V shed 6 bases and J shed 4 bases, with 30 bases lying between them. The CDR3 loop reads CASSRNLRDNHPLGYGYTF. CDR3 bases: TGTGCCAGCAGCCGAAACCTCAGGGATAATCACCCACTTGGCTATGGCTACACCTTC.

The chain links TRBV2 to TRBJ1-4, with D tentatively TRBD1 (5 bases). The CDR3 extends over 15 amino acids. Germline CDR1 is SNHLY and CDR2 is FYNNEI. V was shortened by 8 bases and J by 6 bases, with 19 bases between the two germline ends. The CDR3 protein is CASQEQGFADEKLFF. The CDR3 bases are TGTGCCAGCCAGGAGCAGGGATTCGCGGATGAAAAACTGTTTTTT.

This clone has only a few counts. V and J are TRBV10-1 and TRBJ2-7, with 9 nucleotides matching TRBD1. CDR3 length equals 15 residues. In germline, CDR1 is WNHNN, CDR2 SYGVQD (reference sequence). The J segment lost 3 bases and the V segment lost 4 bases, leaving 7 bases of the junction unmatched. DNA of the CDR3: TGCGCCAGCAGTGCTTCCCGGGACAGGGTCTACGAGCAGTACTTC. Its protein product is CASSASRDRVYEQYF.

This chain links TRBV5-6 with TRBJ1-2, with D perhaps matching TRBD1 (5 bases). This CDR3 has 16 amino acids. V lost 0 bases and J lost 3, with 15 bases in between. In germline, CDR1 is SGHDT, CDR2 YYEEEE. CDR3 DNA sequence: TGTGCCAGCAGCTTGGGGGGCCCACGGGAATACTATGGCTACACCTTC. It is translated as CASSLGGPREYYGYTF.

The rearrangement links TRBV5-1 to TRBJ2-6, with D perhaps matching TRBD2 (6 bases). The CDR3 extends over 16 amino acids. Germline V gene data show CDR1 as SGHRS and CDR2 as YFSETQ. V gave up 9 bases and J gave up 0 bases, with 16 bases separating them. In DNA form, the CDR3 reads TGCGCCACCGGCGGGGATATCATCTCTGGGGCCAACGTCCTGACTTTC. This sequence encodes CATGGDIISGANVLTF.

Note on this clone: Other DNA sequences of this sample code for an identical CDR3. V usage is TRBV11-3 and J usage is TRBJ1-2; D unresolved. Germline V gives CDR1 SGHNT, CDR2 YENEEA. The CDR3 runs to 12 residues. Trimming removed 3 bases from V and 4 bases from J, with 6 bases in between. The CDR3 is CASSFSGYGYTF. For the CDR3, the DNA is TGTGCCAGCAGCTTCTCGGGCTATGGCTACACCTTC.

This clone appeared a few times. The chain joins TRBV18 to TRBJ1-5; D not resolved. The V and J ends lost 0 bases and 1 base respectively, with 4 bases between them. Germline V lookup: CDR1 KGHSH, CDR2 LQKENI. The CDR3 contains 14 residues. CDR3 in amino acids: CASSPPGSNQPQHF. The CDR3 nucleotides read TGTGCCAGCTCACCACCCGGGAGCAATCAGCCCCAGCATTTT. Filled out from reference TRBV18 and TRBJ1-5, the complete variable domain reads NAGVMQNPRHLVRRRGQEARLRCSPMKGHSHVYWYRQLPEEGLKFMVYLQKENIIDESGMPKERFSAEFPKEGPSILRIQQVVRGDSAAYFCASSPPGSNQPQHFGDGTRLSIL.

The rearrangement joins TRBV6-1 to TRBJ2-3, with 8 bases that match TRBD2. The CDR3 totals 16 residues. Trimming took 2 bases from V and 3 from J; bases not matched to a gene: 7. The germline gives CDR1 MNHNS, CDR2 SASEGT. CDR3 sequence reads: CASSEYRGGRTDTQYF. Here the CDR3 DNA reads TGTGCCAGCAGTGAATACCGGGGGGGCCGGACAGATACGCAGTATTTT.

V usage is TRBV7-7 and J usage is TRBJ2-5; 9 nucleotides match TRBD1. From germline, CDR1 is SSHAT and CDR2 FNYEAQ (reference sequence). The J segment lost 4 bases and the V segment lost 5 bases, leaving 8 bases of the junction unmatched. This CDR3 region has 15 residues. This chain's CDR3 is CASSVTGTGLETQYF. Written as DNA, the CDR3 is TGTGCCAGCAGCGTAACCGGGACAGGGCTAGAGACCCAGTACTTC.

The table lists this clone with a count of one. The rearrangement joins TRBV2 to TRBJ2-6, with no clear D. Per germline, CDR1 SNHLY and CDR2 FYNNEI. The V end was cut by 10 bases, the J end by 0 bases, with 7 bases between. The CDR3 covers 13 residues. The CDR3 DNA follows: TGTGCCAAAATAAGCTCTGGGGCCAACGTCCTGACTTTC. It specifies CAKISSGANVLTF.

This chain joins TRBV7-8 and TRBJ1-1; the match to TRBD1 covers 7 bases. Germline lookup yields CDR1 SGHVS and CDR2 FQNEAQ. The length of the CDR3 is 15 residues. Trimming removed 1 base from V and 5 bases from J; junction bases left unmatched: 7. CDR3 loop: CASSLEARGGTEAFF. CDR3 sequence (DNA): TGTGCCAGCAGCTTAGAGGCCAGGGGGGGTACTGAAGCTTTCTTT.

The V call is TRBV6-1, the J call TRBJ1-1, with TRBD1 matching over 7 bases. J gave up 4 bases and V 0 bases, and 14 bases lay outside the gene matches. This CDR3 has 18 amino acids. Germline V gene data show CDR1 as MNHNS and CDR2 as SASEGT. CDR3 sequence reads: CASSEAQRGRTGPTEAFF. The CDR3 nucleotides are TGTGCCAGCAGTGAAGCGCAAAGGGGGAGGACAGGTCCCACTGAAGCTTTCTTT.

The CDR3 DNA reads as TGTGCCATCAGCGGAGGTTCGGGGTTGAACACTGAAGCTTTCTTT. As protein: CAISGGSGLNTEAFF. The gene calls are TRBV10-3 and TRBJ1-1, with D unresolved. The germline V gene encodes CDR1 ENHRY and CDR2 SYGVKD. Trimming removed 6 bases from V and 0 bases from J, with 14 bases in between. CDR3 length equals 15 residues.